The clone carrying this TCR beta chain turned up a few times. TCR beta CDR3 regions were amplified from RNA. Carried out on the TCR CDR3, a first-round RT-PCR used the HTBI primer set. TCRdb reanalysed the multiplex PCR reads using MiXCR and keeps one entry per CDR3 protein. This table holds hundreds of thousands of distinct CDR3 sequences, approximately 15% found once. A roughly 10 ml volume of fresh peripheral blood provided the PBMCs. This entry is derived from a study of T cells in Graves' hyperthyroidism and ophthalmopathy. Study at large: Peripheral blood was collected at initial diagnosis, before any treatment.

Material: blood. This TCR was sampled from a woman between 35 and 50 years old with Graves' ophthalmopathy.

The CDR3 region has the DNA TGCGCCGTCGGGCGTGACACCGGGGAGCTGTTTTTT. The encoded protein is CAVGRDTGELFF. The chain has TRBV5-1 and TRBJ2-2; D not resolved. Between the trimmed V and J ends, which lost 10 bases and 3 bases, there was a span of 10 bases. Germline V gene data show CDR1 as SGHRS and CDR2 as YFSETQ. This CDR3 spans 12 amino acids.